This T cell receptor beta chain emerged from a study of regulatory T cells in long-lasting Graves disease. Time point specified: newly diagnosed GD, antithyroid drugs for less than 3 months. PBMCs provided the RNA from which the TCR library was made. Germline V gives CDR1 LGHDT, CDR2 YNNKEL (reference sequence). The CDR3 has 16 residues. Trimming removed 3 bases from V and 0 bases from J; junction bases left unmatched: 4. Regarding the study as a whole: TCR diversity was lower in persistent than newly diagnosed Graves' disease.

Libraries of TCR beta came from iRepertoire HTBI primers plus Arm-PCR of CDR3 regions. TCRdb re-derived calls from the multiplex PCR reads in MiXCR, one entry per CDR3 protein. The sample has over 500,000 distinct CDR3 sequences, about 16% seen once; the top ten hold around 13%. With respect to this clonotype: Antigen: not known.

This sample was shared with a second study, whose subject was T cells in Graves' hyperthyroidism and ophthalmopathy.

This chain connects TRBV3-1 to TRBJ1-4, with 7 bases lining up with TRBD1. This sample comprised peripheral blood mononuclear cells (PBMCs), obtained at new diagnosis, from a patient treated with antithyroid drugs. The clonotype originates from a man younger than 35 with Graves disease. CDR3 sequence: CASSHSDRATNEKLFF. Here the CDR3 DNA reads TGTGCCAGCAGCCATTCCGACAGGGCAACTAATGAAAAACTGTTTTTT.